These T cell receptor beta chains were read from a single sample in a study of blood T cell repertoires in COVID-19. Some clones are missing from TCRdb's copy, which holds only in-frame ones; the method was immunoSEQ multiplex PCR. The repertoire holds 24,000 or so clones, with approximately 85% as singletons. The sequencing sample was made of peripheral blood. All receptors come from a man aged 65 to 85 in a cohort sampled during active COVID-19. CDR3s include the opening cysteine and the closing phenylalanine or tryptophan. Each record gives: D gene, J gene, clone size, V gene, CDR3 DNA, CDR3 protein. The D gene is left open where the match is weak. Some rows have no size entry. The others give once, few or many, or a class for an expanded clone.

d_gene: .
j_gene: TRBJ2-7
abundance: .
v_gene: TRBV3-1/TRBV3-2
CDR3nt: TGTGCCAGCAGCCAATTCCCGGGATGGCCCTACGAGCAGTACTTC
CDR3aa: CASSQFPGWPYEQYF

d_gene: .
j_gene: TRBJ1-1
abundance: .
v_gene: TRBV5-1
CDR3nt: TGCGCCAGCAGCTTGGGTGGTAACTCGAACACTGAAGCTTTCTTT
CDR3aa: CASSLGGNSNTEAFF

d_gene: TRBD2
j_gene: TRBJ2-3
abundance: .
v_gene: TRBV24-1
CDR3nt: TGTGCCACCAGTGATTTGAGGGGTAGCGGGACTTTGGATACGCAGTATTTT
CDR3aa: CATSDLRGSGTLDTQYF

d_gene: .
j_gene: TRBJ1-1
abundance: .
v_gene: TRBV27
CDR3nt: TGTGCCAGCAGTTTACAGGGCATGAACACTGAAGCTTTCTTT
CDR3aa: CASSLQGMNTEAFF

d_gene: .
j_gene: TRBJ2-2
abundance: .
v_gene: TRBV3-1/TRBV3-2
CDR3nt: TGTGCCAGCAGCCACGCCGGGGAGCTGTTTTTT
CDR3aa: CASSHAGELFF

d_gene: .
j_gene: TRBJ1-5
abundance: few
v_gene: TRBV9
CDR3nt: TGTGCCAGCAGCGCAGGGGAGAATCAGCCCCAGCATTTT
CDR3aa: CASSAGENQPQHF

d_gene: .
j_gene: TRBJ1-2
abundance: .
v_gene: TRBV12-2
CDR3nt: TGTGCAAGTCGCTGCCCGACAGGGGGCGGGGACTATGGCTACACCTTC
CDR3aa: CASRCPTGGGDYGYTF

d_gene: .
j_gene: TRBJ1-4
abundance: few
v_gene: TRBV11-2
CDR3nt: TGTGCCAGCAGCACCGGGCTCAGGGGTGGTGAAAAACTGTTTTTT
CDR3aa: CASSTGLRGGEKLFF

d_gene: TRBD2
j_gene: TRBJ2-3
abundance: .
v_gene: TRBV5-1
CDR3nt: TGCGCCAGCAGCAAAGGGACTAGCGGAGATACGCAGTATTTT
CDR3aa: CASSKGTSGDTQYF

d_gene: TRBD2
j_gene: TRBJ2-7
abundance: once
v_gene: TRBV18
CDR3nt: TGTGCCAGCTCATCGGCACTAGCGGGAACCCTCTACGAGCAGTACTTC
CDR3aa: CASSSALAGTLYEQYF

d_gene: .
j_gene: TRBJ1-4
abundance: .
v_gene: TRBV27
CDR3nt: TGTGCCAGCAGGGCCCCGTCGGCGGGAGAAAAACTGTTTTTT
CDR3aa: CASRAPSAGEKLFF

d_gene: .
j_gene: TRBJ2-3
abundance: .
v_gene: TRBV28
CDR3nt: TGTGCCAGCAGAGATCTAGCATACCATAACACAGATACGCAGTATTTT
CDR3aa: CASRDLAYHNTDTQYF

d_gene: .
j_gene: TRBJ2-5
abundance: .
v_gene: TRBV21-1
CDR3nt: TGTGCCAGCAGCCCCTGGGGCTTGGAGACCCAGTACTTC
CDR3aa: CASSPWGLETQYF

d_gene: TRBD1
j_gene: TRBJ2-7
abundance: .
v_gene: TRBV5-1
CDR3nt: TGCGCCAGCAGCCCAGGGACAGGGTGGGACGAGCAGTACTTC
CDR3aa: CASSPGTGWDEQYF

d_gene: .
j_gene: TRBJ1-2
abundance: .
v_gene: TRBV7-2
CDR3nt: TGTGCCAGCAGCCCCCATCTAGGGGATATTGGCTACACCTTC
CDR3aa: CASSPHLGDIGYTF

d_gene: TRBD2
j_gene: TRBJ2-4
abundance: .
v_gene: TRBV6-5
CDR3nt: TGTGCCAGCAGTTACACCGGGACTAGCGGAAACATTCAGTACTTC
CDR3aa: CASSYTGTSGNIQYF

d_gene: TRBD2
j_gene: TRBJ2-7
abundance: .
v_gene: TRBV7-2
CDR3nt: TGTGCCAGCAGCTTAAGGCCTAGCGGGGGAACGGGTGAGCAGTACTTC
CDR3aa: CASSLRPSGGTGEQYF

d_gene: .
j_gene: TRBJ1-1
abundance: once
v_gene: TRBV28
CDR3nt: TGTGCCAGCACCGAGGGCCTCGAAGCTTTCTTT
CDR3aa: CASTEGLEAFF